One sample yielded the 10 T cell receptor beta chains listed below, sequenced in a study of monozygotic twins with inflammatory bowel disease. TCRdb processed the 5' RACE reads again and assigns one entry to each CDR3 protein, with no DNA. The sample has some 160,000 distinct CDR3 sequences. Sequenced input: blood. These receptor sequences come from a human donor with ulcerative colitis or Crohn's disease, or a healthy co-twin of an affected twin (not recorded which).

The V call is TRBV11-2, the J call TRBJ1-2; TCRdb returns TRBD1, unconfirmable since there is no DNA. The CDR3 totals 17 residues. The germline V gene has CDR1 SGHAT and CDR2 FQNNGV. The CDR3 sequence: CASSFSLDRPTPYGYTF.

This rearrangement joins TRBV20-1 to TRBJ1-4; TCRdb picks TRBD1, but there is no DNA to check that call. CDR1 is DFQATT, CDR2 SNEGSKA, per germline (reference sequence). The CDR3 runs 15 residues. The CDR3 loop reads CSARAHWGTNEKLFF.

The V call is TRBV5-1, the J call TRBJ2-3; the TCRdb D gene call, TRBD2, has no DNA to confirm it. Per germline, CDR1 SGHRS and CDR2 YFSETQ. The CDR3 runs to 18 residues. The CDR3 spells CASSLARGRLRSTDTQYF.

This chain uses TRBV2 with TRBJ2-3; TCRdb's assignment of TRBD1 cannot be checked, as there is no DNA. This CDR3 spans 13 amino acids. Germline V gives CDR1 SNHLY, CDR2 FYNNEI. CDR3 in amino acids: CASGSQGVDTQYF.

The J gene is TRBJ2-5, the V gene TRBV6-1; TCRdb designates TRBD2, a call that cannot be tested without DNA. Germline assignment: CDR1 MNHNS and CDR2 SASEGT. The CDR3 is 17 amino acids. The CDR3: CASSPRLAGVIQETQYF.

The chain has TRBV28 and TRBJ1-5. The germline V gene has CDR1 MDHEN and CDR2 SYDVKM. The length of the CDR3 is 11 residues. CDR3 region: CASSTSRPQHF.

CDR3 protein: CASSQDRSRKGPGGTQYF. J is TRBJ2-5 and V is TRBV3-1; TCRdb's D call, TRBD1, is unchecked because there is no DNA. The CDR3 length is 18 residues. The germline CDR1 and CDR2 sequences are LGHDT and YNNKEL (reference sequence).

CDR3: CASSNSGGRTEKLFF. This sequence joins TRBV6-5 and TRBJ1-4; as DNA is missing, the TRBD1 call by TCRdb cannot be tested. The CDR3 is 15 amino acids. The V gene's germline CDR1 is MNHEY and CDR2 SVGAGI.

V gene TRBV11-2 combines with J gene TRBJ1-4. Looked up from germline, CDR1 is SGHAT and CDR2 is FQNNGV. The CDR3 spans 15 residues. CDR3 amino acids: CASSLGPDPVEKLFF. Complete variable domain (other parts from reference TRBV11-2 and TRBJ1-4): EAGVAQSPRYKIIEKRQSVAFWCNPISGHATLYWYQQILGQGPKLLIQFQNNGVVDDSQLPKDRFSAERLKGVDSTLKIQPAKLEDSAVYLCASSLGPDPVEKLFFGSGTQLSVL.

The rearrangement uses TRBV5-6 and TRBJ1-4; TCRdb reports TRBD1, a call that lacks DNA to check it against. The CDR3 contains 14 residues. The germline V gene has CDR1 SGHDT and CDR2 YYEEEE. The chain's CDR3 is CASSLTGGNEKLFF.